This T cell receptor (beta chain) was documented in a study of blood T cell repertoires in COVID-19. Overall study: The United States, Italy and Spain were the sources of the acute and convalescent COVID-19 samples. From T cells, B-cell-depleted T cells, or PBMCs came the material, which was cDNA or gDNA.

Study processing details: From reference gene primer amplification, estimates of nucleated cell counts were derived. Sequenced by immunoSEQ multiplex PCR; TCRdb stores in-frame clones only, minus some. From that table come the V and J calls and clone size; the DNA was used to work out D and trimming. The sample lists tens of thousands of clones, about 90% seen once, with around 12% in the top ten. V lost 2 bases to trimming and J lost 3 bases, with 14 bases between them. The germline CDR1 and CDR2 sequences are SGHNT and YENEEA. This CDR3 is 15 amino acids long. V gene TRBV11-3 combines with J gene TRBJ2-7, with TRBD1 as a possible D gene (5 bases). The sequenced sample was peripheral blood. This TCR was sampled from a human donor with active COVID-19. The donor label of this sample is uncertain. This chain's CDR3 is CASSLIGQGGYEQYF. The DNA of the CDR3 is TGTGCCAGCAGCTTAATCGGGCAGGGTGGCTACGAGCAGTACTTC.